Shown below are 31 T cell receptor beta chains from a single sample sequenced in a study of T cells after yellow fever vaccination. From the 5' RACE reads, TCRdb called clonotypes with MiXCR, one entry per CDR3 protein. The sample consists of 610,000 or so distinct CDR3 sequences, roughly 12% of them appearing once. The sample here was PBMCs, taken on the day of the yellow fever booster vaccination. The receptors derive from a man aged 30 to 45 who received the YFV17D yellow fever vaccine.

This chain links TRBV18 with TRBJ1-4; 10 nucleotides align to TRBD1. Germline loops: CDR1 KGHSH, CDR2 LQKENI. Unmatched junction bases numbered 5, after V lost 6 bases and J lost 7 bases. The CDR3 totals 14 residues. The CDR3 nucleotides are TGTGCCAGCTCCCCCGGGACAGGGGCTGAAAAACTGTTTTTT. Protein: CASSPGTGAEKLFF.

This clonotype was seen a few times. CDR3 DNA: TGTGCCACCACCGCACAGGGTGGTCGGGAGACCCAGTACTTC. It yields the protein CATTAQGGRETQYF. V and J are TRBV15 and TRBJ2-5, with D perhaps matching TRBD1 (6 bases). This CDR3 comprises 14 residues. The germline V and J ends were trimmed by 7 bases and 5 bases, with 17 bases remaining between them. Germline assignment: CDR1 LNHNV and CDR2 YYDKDF (reference sequence).

This clonotype has only a few counts. This chain uses TRBV5-1 with TRBJ2-2; no definite D call. The CDR3 spans 15 residues. Per germline, CDR1 SGHRS and CDR2 YFSETQ. The germline V and J ends were trimmed by 3 bases and 2 bases, with 11 bases remaining between them. CDR3 DNA: TGCGCCAGCAGCTCGGTGACGACTAACACCGGGGAGCTGTTTTTT. This gives the protein CASSSVTTNTGELFF.

This clonotype was observed a handful of times. The chain employs TRBV7-9 and TRBJ2-2; no definite D call. Germline V gene sequence: CDR1 SEHNR, CDR2 FQNEAQ (reference sequence). The CDR3 runs 14 residues. V was trimmed by 9 bases and J by 6 bases, leaving 17 bases between them. Here the CDR3 DNA reads TGTGCCAGTACCATAATGAGCGAAGCCGGGGAGCTGTTTTTT. Residues: CASTIMSEAGELFF. Based on the CDR3 plus reference TRBV7-9 and TRBJ2-2, the full variable domain is DTGVSQNPRHKITKRGQNVTFRCDPISEHNRLYWYRQTLGQGPEFLTYFQNEAQLEKSRLLSDRFSAERPKGSFSTLEIQRTEQGDSAMYLCASTIMSEAGELFFGEGSRLTVL.

For the CDR3, the DNA is TGTGCCAGCAGCTTAGTGGTAGCGGGAGATATCTCCTACGAGCAGTACTTC. It specifies CASSLVVAGDISYEQYF. V usage is TRBV7-9 and J usage is TRBJ2-7; 9 bases fit TRBD2. The CDR3 totals 17 residues. Germline CDR1 and CDR2: SEHNR and FQNEAQ (reference sequence). V lost 1 base and J lost 0; bases outside the gene matches: 7.

This clonotype was recorded a few times. The genes are TRBV10-3 and TRBJ2-5, with D possibly being TRBD1 (5 bases). The length of the CDR3 is 13 residues. V shed 5 bases and J shed 2 bases, with 9 bases lying between them. CDR1 ENHRY and CDR2 SYGVKD come from the germline V gene. The CDR3 loop is CAISLGEQETQYF. CDR3 DNA sequence: TGTGCCATCAGTCTAGGGGAACAAGAGACCCAGTACTTC.

This clonotype appeared a few times. This chain joins TRBV4-3 and TRBJ2-3, with D perhaps matching TRBD2 (6 bases). The V and J ends lost 4 bases and 2 bases respectively, with 10 bases between them. Germline CDR1 and CDR2: LGHNA and YSLEER. This CDR3 is 14 amino acids long. The CDR3 spells CASSRGGFTDTQYF. CDR3 sequence (DNA): TGCGCCAGCAGCCGCGGAGGGTTCACAGATACGCAGTATTTT.

CDR3 sequence reads: CASSLIGGLAAFF. Here the CDR3 DNA reads TGTGCCAGCAGTTTAATCGGGGGTCTCGCAGCTTTCTTT. The chain employs TRBV6-2 or TRBV6-3 and TRBJ1-1, with D possibly TRBD1 on 5 matching bases. The V and J ends lost 4 bases and 10 bases respectively, with 16 bases between them. Germline V gene lookup returns CDR1 MNHEY and CDR2 SVGEGT. There are 13 residues in the CDR3.

The V gene is TRBV12-3 or TRBV12-4, the J gene TRBJ2-7, with 8 bases lining up with TRBD2. Unmatched junction bases numbered 7, after V lost 4 bases and J lost 2 bases. This CDR3 comprises 15 residues. CDR3 loop: CASSYAGGVPYEQYF. In DNA, the CDR3 is TGTGCCAGCAGTTATGCGGGGGGAGTGCCCTACGAGCAGTACTTC.

The V and J genes are TRBV6-1 and TRBJ2-1; TRBD2 matches at 10 bases. The trim removed 6 bases at V and 5 bases at J, leaving 4 bases unmatched. Germline V lookup: CDR1 MNHNS, CDR2 SASEGT. The CDR3 covers 14 residues. The chain's CDR3 is CASRPSGGNNEQFF. The CDR3 DNA reads TGTGCCAGCAGGCCTAGCGGGGGAAACAATGAGCAGTTCTTC.

The chain carries TRBV29-1 and TRBJ2-1; no reliable D call. The CDR3 is 12 residues long. The germline gives CDR1 SQVTM, CDR2 ANQGSEA. With 1 base removed from V and 12 bases from J, the gap between germline ends came to 13 bases. The CDR3, as DNA: TGCAGCGTTGAAGGCCTTCCAGGTGGGCAGTTCTTC. Translation gives CSVEGLPGGQFF.

The chain employs TRBV3-1 and TRBJ1-1; 7 bases match TRBD1. The CDR3 extends over 15 amino acids. Germline loops: CDR1 LGHDT, CDR2 YNNKEL (reference sequence). The V gene end was trimmed by 2 bases and the J gene end by 4 bases; junction bases not matched to a gene: 7. In nucleotides, the CDR3 is TGTGCCAGCAGCCAACCGACAGGGCAAGGCACTGAAGCTTTCTTT. Translated: CASSQPTGQGTEAFF.

This clonotype was seen only a few times. The chain joins TRBV29-1 to TRBJ2-3, with D uncertain. In germline, CDR1 is SQVTM, CDR2 ANQGSEA. CDR3 length: 10 amino acids. With 5 bases removed from V and 15 bases from J, the gap between germline ends came to 15 bases. CDR3 sequence (DNA): TGCAGCGTTAACGGACCGCCTCCCTATTTT. Protein: CSVNGPPPYF.

V is TRBV5-1 and J is TRBJ2-5, with D possibly matching TRBD2 (5 bases). This CDR3 has 16 residues. CDR1 and CDR2 (germline): SGHRS, YFSETQ. V dropped 2 bases and J dropped 2 bases, with 16 bases sitting between them. The CDR3 DNA reads as TGCGCCAGCAGCTTAGGTAACCTACGGGGTCAAGAGACCCAGTACTTC. Amino acid sequence: CASSLGNLRGQETQYF.

This clonotype was recorded a few times. The J gene is TRBJ2-1, the V gene TRBV2; 10 bases align to TRBD1. The CDR3 consists of 15 residues. CDR1 is SNHLY, CDR2 FYNNEI, per germline. The ends lost 6 bases at V and 6 bases at J; junction bases unmatched: 8. The CDR3 DNA reads as TGTGCCAGCAGACCCCGGGACAGGGGTACCAATGAGCAGTTCTTC. This gives the protein CASRPRDRGTNEQFF. The full variable domain, in which reference TRBV2 and TRBJ2-1 provide the parts outside the CDR3, is EPEVTQTPSHQVTQMGQEVILRCVPISNHLYFYWYRQILGQKVEFLVSFYNNEISEKSEIFDDQFSVERPDGSNFTLKIRSTKLEDSAMYFCASRPRDRGTNEQFFGPGTRLTVL.

The J gene is TRBJ2-7, the V gene TRBV21-1; TRBD2, the table's D call, was not compared with the DNA. TRBV21-1 counts as a pseudogene. CDR3 size: 19 residues. The CDR3 DNA is TGTGCCAGCAGCAAGGGTGGGCTAGCGGGACCCAAGACTTGTCGCGAGCAGTACTTC. This translates into CASSKGGLAGPKTCREQYF.

V usage is TRBV28 and J usage is TRBJ2-7; 7 nucleotides line up with TRBD2. The CDR3 contains 14 residues. Germline V lookup: CDR1 MDHEN, CDR2 SYDVKM. The V segment lost 2 bases and the J segment 10 bases; nucleotides outside the gene matches: 11. The CDR3 spells CASSLAGTTRDQYF. CDR3 DNA sequence: TGTGCCAGCAGTTTAGCCGGGACTACCCGCGACCAGTACTTC.

This chain uses TRBV28 with TRBJ2-7; D is possibly TRBD1 (6 bases). This CDR3 region has 14 residues. The V end lost 3 bases, the J end lost 5 bases, and 14 bases lay between the germline ends. Germline CDR1 MDHEN, CDR2 SYDVKM. This CDR3 is CASSFARGVHEQYF. The CDR3 nucleotides are TGTGCCAGCAGTTTTGCCAGGGGTGTGCACGAGCAGTACTTC. Variable domain in full (rest from reference TRBV28 and TRBJ2-7): DVKVTQSSRYLVKRTGEKVFLECVQDMDHENMFWYRQDPGLGLRLIYFSYDVKMKEKGDIPEGYSVSREKKERFSLILESASTNQTSMYLCASSFARGVHEQYFGPGTRLTVT.

This clonotype was seen more than once but under ten times. The gene calls are TRBV12-3 or TRBV12-4 and TRBJ2-2, with TRBD2 as a possible D gene (7 bases). The CDR3 length is 16 residues. Trimming took 5 bases from V and 3 from J, leaving 16 bases between them. CDR3 sequence: CASSPTGGADTGELFF. The DNA of the CDR3 is TGTGCCAGCAGTCCAACGGGGGGCGCGGACACCGGGGAGCTGTTTTTT.

The chain has TRBV12-5 and TRBJ2-1; TRBD1 agrees at 8 bases. The length of the CDR3 is 16 residues. V dropped 7 bases and J dropped 6; count of bases not matched to a gene: 14. CDR1 is LGHNT, CDR2 FRNRAP, per germline. CDR3 bases: TGTGCTAGTGTCTCACCGGGACAGGTCAATTCCAATGAGCAGTTCTTC. The encoded protein is CASVSPGQVNSNEQFF.

The rearrangement uses TRBV20-1 and TRBJ2-1; 7 bases align to TRBD2. Germline V lookup: CDR1 DFQATT, CDR2 SNEGSKA (reference sequence). V lost 6 bases to trimming and J lost 4 bases; unmatched junction nucleotides: 9. The CDR3 covers 14 residues. The CDR3 nucleotides read TGCAGTGCCACCATTGGGGGAGGGTACAATGAGCAGTTCTTC. Protein sequence: CSATIGGGYNEQFF.

This clonotype was counted between two and nine times. One end of the junction varies from germline; a read error may be responsible. This chain links TRBV7-2 with TRBJ2-1, with 10 bases that match TRBD1. This CDR3 region has 12 residues. Germline V gene lookup returns CDR1 SGHTA and CDR2 FQGNSA. In DNA, the CDR3 is TGTGCCAGCAGCTTACGGACAGGGGGAATGGTCTTC. Amino acid sequence: CASSLRTGGMVF.

The chain employs TRBV5-1 and TRBJ1-5; D is uncertain. CDR3 length: 16 amino acids. Trimming pared 3 bases from V and 0 bases from J, leaving 13 bases between. In germline, CDR1 is SGHRS, CDR2 YFSETQ. The CDR3 bases are TGCGCCAGCAGCTCAGGCGGGGTGGGTAGCAATCAGCCCCAGCATTTT. Protein: CASSSGGVGSNQPQHF.

This rearrangement joins TRBV5-1 to TRBJ1-1, with D perhaps TRBD1 (5 bases). The CDR3 spans 13 residues. V lost 5 bases to trimming and J lost 0 bases, with 8 bases between them. Germline CDR1 SGHRS, CDR2 YFSETQ. The CDR3, as DNA: TGCGCCAGCAGGACAGCCATGAACACTGAAGCTTTCTTT. This sequence encodes CASRTAMNTEAFF.

The V gene is TRBV12-3 or TRBV12-4, the J gene TRBJ2-3, with D possibly matching TRBD2 (6 bases). V was shortened by 6 bases and J by 5 bases, with 15 bases between the two germline ends. The CDR3 runs 14 residues. The CDR3 bases are TGTGCCAGCAGCGCGGGGATCGGAGGAGATACGCAGTATTTT. This codes for CASSAGIGGDTQYF.

The chain employs TRBV6-4 and TRBJ2-7, with TRBD2 as a possible D gene (5 bases). Germline loops: CDR1 MRHNA, CDR2 SNTAGT. The CDR3 runs to 14 residues. V was clipped by 9 bases and J by 2 bases, with 17 bases between them. The CDR3 is CARESGPSAYEQYF. The CDR3 region has the DNA TGTGCCAGGGAGAGCGGCCCCTCGGCCTACGAGCAGTACTTC.

The chain joins TRBV5-4 to TRBJ1-1; maybe TRBD1 (6 bases). V lost 5 bases to trimming and J lost 0 bases, with 14 bases between them. The CDR3 has 15 residues. The V gene's germline CDR1 is SGHNT and CDR2 YYREEE (reference sequence). CDR3 DNA: TGTGCCAGCAGTTACGGGACACACATGAACACTGAAGCTTTCTTT. This translates into CASSYGTHMNTEAFF.

The chain has TRBV6-2 or TRBV6-3 and TRBJ2-5, with 10 bases lining up with TRBD2. After removal of 7 bases from V and 2 bases from J, the junction contained 7 bases not matched to a gene. Germline V gene lookup returns CDR1 MNHEY and CDR2 SVGEGT. The CDR3 consists of 15 residues. The DNA for the CDR3 is TGTGCCAGCACTCTGGGACTAGCGCGGCAAGAGACCCAGTACTTC. Residues: CASTLGLARQETQYF.

This clonotype was observed a handful of times. The V call is TRBV4-3, the J call TRBJ2-1; D gene ambiguous. The V and J ends lost 4 bases and 2 bases respectively, with 9 bases between them. This CDR3 region has 14 residues. Germline V gene data show CDR1 as LGHNA and CDR2 as YSLEER. The CDR3 coding sequence is TGCGCCAGCAGCCCCCGGAAGACCTACAATGAGCAGTTCTTC. The encoded protein is CASSPRKTYNEQFF.

The chain couples TRBV10-3 to TRBJ2-3; no clear D. CDR3 length equals 11 residues. V lost 8 bases to trimming and J lost 0 bases, with 3 bases between them. The germline CDR1 and CDR2 sequences are ENHRY and SYGVKD. For the CDR3, the DNA is TGTGCCATCTTGAGCACAGATACGCAGTATTTT. Its translation is CAILSTDTQYF.

A few counts support this clonotype. The J gene is TRBJ1-2, the V gene TRBV6-1, with 7 positions matching TRBD1. This CDR3 spans 15 amino acids. The J segment lost 3 bases and the V segment lost 4 bases, leaving 8 bases of the junction unmatched. Germline-derived CDR1 and CDR2 are MNHNS and SASEGT. CDR3 nucleotides: TGTGCCAGCAGTGCCGATGACAGGGCTTACTATGGCTACACCTTC. This sequence encodes CASSADDRAYYGYTF.